Listed below are T cell receptor beta chains from one sample, sequenced in a study. TCRdb called the 5' RACE reads again in MiXCR, with one record for every CDR3 protein. Of around 57,000 distinct CDR3 sequences detected, about 28% appear once; the ten largest clones hold 3.2%. The sequenced material came from tumor-infiltrating memory CD4+ T cells sorted from the breast tumor. Receptors originate from a female donor with breast cancer. The CDR3 runs from the conserved cysteine through the conserved F or W. Each record gives: J gene, V gene, clone size, D gene, CDR3 DNA, CDR3 protein. The D gene is left open where the match is weak. The size field is filled for only some rows; it gives once, few, many or a size class.

TRBJ2-3	TRBV5-1	few	NA	TGCGCCAGCAGCTTGGTCGGGCCTGGAGATACGCAGTATTTT	CASSLVGPGDTQYF
TRBJ2-3	TRBV29-1	NA	NA	TGCAGCGGGGCCCCTAGCACAGATACGCAGTATTTT	CSGAPSTDTQYF
TRBJ2-3	TRBV29-1	NA	NA	TGCAGCGTTCCTGAGAATTTCGGGGTCACAGATACGCAGTATTTT	CSVPENFGVTDTQYF
TRBJ1-1	TRBV20-1	NA	NA	TGCAGTGCTAGAAAACATCAGCAGAACACTGAAGCTTTCTTT	CSARKHQQNTEAFF
TRBJ2-3	TRBV4-2	NA	NA	TGTGCCAGCAGCCAAGATCAATACGGTACGCAGTATTTT	CASSQDQYGTQYF
TRBJ2-6	TRBV7-3	NA	NA	TGTGCCAGCAGCTTACCGGTAGGAGCTGGGGCCAACGTCCTGACTTTC	CASSLPVGAGANVLTF
TRBJ2-7	TRBV5-1	NA	NA	TGCGCCAGCAGCCCCTCTCTCGACGAGCAGTACTTC	CASSPSLDEQYF
TRBJ2-7	TRBV6-6	few	NA	TGTGCCGGCGGCCCCCCCGGGACCACCTCATACGAGCAGTACTTC	CAGGPPGTTSYEQYF
TRBJ2-2	TRBV7-9	NA	NA	TGTGCCAGCAGCCCGGACGGGAACACCGGGGAGCTGTTTTTT	CASSPDGNTGELFF
TRBJ2-1	TRBV20-1	few	NA	TGCAGTGCTCCCCGGGCAGGGCAGAACAATGAGCAGTTCTTC	CSAPRAGQNNEQFF
TRBJ2-1	TRBV6-6	few	TRBD2	TGTGCCAGCCGAAGCGGGATCGCCTACAATGAGCAGTTCTTC	CASRSGIAYNEQFF
TRBJ2-1	TRBV12-3/TRBV12-4	few	TRBD1	TGTGCCAGCAGCAGCACAGGGGGCAAAAATGAGCAGTTCTTC	CASSSTGGKNEQFF
TRBJ2-7	TRBV7-2	NA	TRBD2	TGTACCAGCAGCCATTCTAGCGGCTCCTACGAGCAGTACTTC	CTSSHSSGSYEQYF
TRBJ2-3	TRBV10-3	NA	TRBD1	TGTGCCATCAAACCGGGGACAGCCCTTAGCACAGATACGCAGTATTTT	CAIKPGTALSTDTQYF
TRBJ1-1	TRBV7-8	NA	NA	TGTGCCAGCAGCTCCCAGCCCCCCTCGGGTGAAGCTTTCTTT	CASSSQPPSGEAFF
TRBJ1-4	TRBV5-1	NA	NA	TGCGCCAGCAGCCCGGGCCAGACTGCAACTAATGAAAAACTGTTTTTT	CASSPGQTATNEKLFF
TRBJ2-5	TRBV2	NA	NA	TGTGCCAGTCTTCGAGGGGGTCGAGAGGGAGAGACCCAGTACTTC	CASLRGGREGETQYF
TRBJ2-2	TRBV10-3	few	NA	TGTGCCATCTCCTCGGGTCGGGAGTCCGGGGAGCTGTTTTTT	CAISSGRESGELFF
TRBJ2-7	TRBV6-5	once	NA	TGTGCCAGCAGTTACTCGATTTTGGGAGTGCCTTGGGAGCAGTACTTC	CASSYSILGVPWEQYF
TRBJ1-2	TRBV20-1	NA	NA	TGCAGTGCTAGAGATTTAGGGCGGAGCACCTATGGCTACACCTTC	CSARDLGRSTYGYTF
TRBJ1-1	TRBV6-5	once	NA	TGTGCCAGCAGCTCTCGAAAGCAGGGTTTAGATGAAGCTTTCTTT	CASSSRKQGLDEAFF
TRBJ2-5	TRBV7-2	few	NA	TGTGCCAGCAGCCCTTCAGCGGCCCAAGAGACCCAGTACTTC	CASSPSAAQETQYF
TRBJ2-5	TRBV19	NA	NA	TGTGCCAGTAGTATCGGCGGGGAAGAGACCCAGTACTTC	CASSIGGEETQYF
TRBJ1-3	TRBV28	once	NA	TGTGCCAGCAGAGATACAGGGCTTACGGGAAACACCATATATTTT	CASRDTGLTGNTIYF
TRBJ1-2	TRBV6-5	NA	NA	TGTGCCAGCAGCAGACCGATGCCCTACTATGGCTACACCTTC	CASSRPMPYYGYTF
TRBJ2-3	TRBV28	NA	NA	TGTGCCAGCACATGGACAGATACGCAGTATTTT	CASTWTDTQYF
TRBJ1-6	TRBV11-2	NA	NA	TGTGCCAGCAGCTTAGTTCGGGGGAATTCACCCCTCCACTTT	CASSLVRGNSPLHF
TRBJ1-1	TRBV7-9	NA	NA	TGTGCCAGCAGCGGGAGCGGGAACACTGAAGCTTTCTTT	CASSGSGNTEAFF
TRBJ1-5	TRBV6-6	many	TRBD1	TGTGCCAGCAGCCATGGACAGGGATCTCAGCCCCAGCATTTT	CASSHGQGSQPQHF
TRBJ2-7	TRBV5-1	NA	NA	TGCGCCAGCAGCAGGGGACTCACCAGCTACGAGCAGTACTTC	CASSRGLTSYEQYF
TRBJ1-5	TRBV2	NA	NA	TGTGCCAGCCGTTTCGACGATAGGCAGCCCCAGCATTTT	CASRFDDRQPQHF
TRBJ1-1	TRBV12-3/TRBV12-4	NA	NA	TGTGCCAGCAGTACTGGGACAATCAGTCCGAACACTGAAGCTTTCTTT	CASSTGTISPNTEAFF
TRBJ2-5	TRBV7-9	many	TRBD1	TGTGCCAGCAGCTTGGGGACAGCCGAAGAGACCCAGTACTTC	CASSLGTAEETQYF
TRBJ2-1	TRBV15	many	TRBD2	TGTGCCACCAGCAGTTCCTCTGGGGTCAGCGGGAGGGTGAATGAGCAGTTCTTC	CATSSSSGVSGRVNEQFF
TRBJ1-2	TRBV3-1	NA	NA	TGTGCCAGCAGCCAAGGGCGAGGTGGCTACACCTTC	CASSQGRGGYTF
TRBJ2-3	TRBV4-1	few	NA	TGCGCCAGCAGCCAGGGCTCGAGCACAGATACGCAGTATTTT	CASSQGSSTDTQYF
TRBJ2-3	TRBV20-1	NA	NA	TGCAGTGCTAGACCGGGGGGCCCCACAGATACGCAGTATTTT	CSARPGGPTDTQYF
TRBJ1-4	TRBV2	once	TRBD1	TGTGCCAGCAAACAGACAGGGAGTTTCGATGAAAAACTGTTTTTT	CASKQTGSFDEKLFF
TRBJ1-1	TRBV19	NA	NA	TGTGCCAGTCACCTTGATCGGGTGAACACTGAAGCTTTCTTT	CASHLDRVNTEAFF
TRBJ2-1	TRBV10-3	NA	TRBD1	TGTGCCATCAGTGAGTCAGAAGCAGGGGGCCTCCAGAATGAGCAGTTCTTC	CAISESEAGGLQNEQFF
TRBJ2-1	TRBV4-2	NA	TRBD2	TGTGCCAGCAGGGGGATAGCGGGAGGGGGGGGCAAGGTTGTCGGCGAGCAGTTCTTC	CASRGIAGGGGKVVGEQFF
TRBJ2-7	TRBV14	NA	NA	TGTGCCAGCAGCCGCCGGGCCGGTAGCTCCTACGAGCAGTACTTC	CASSRRAGSSYEQYF
TRBJ2-7	TRBV7-9	NA	NA	TGTGCCAGCACCATTAGTGGGGCCGAGCAGTACTTC	CASTISGAEQYF
TRBJ2-7	TRBV6-6	NA	NA	TGTGCCAGCAGTTACGGGGTCGAGCAGTACTTC	CASSYGVEQYF
TRBJ1-1	TRBV10-2	NA	TRBD1	TGCGCCAGCAGTGCGAGGACAGGGGGGGGCACTGAAGCTTTCTTT	CASSARTGGGTEAFF
TRBJ2-7	TRBV7-2	NA	NA	TGTGCCAGCAGCCTACAGACAGAATCCTACGAGCAGTACTTC	CASSLQTESYEQYF
TRBJ2-2	TRBV6-5	NA	NA	TGTGCCAGCAGTCACCGACTAGTGGGAGTTAGCACCGGGGAGCTGTTTTTT	CASSHRLVGVSTGELFF
TRBJ1-6	TRBV4-2	NA	NA	TGTGCCAGCAGCCAACGAATGGTGCCCGGAGTGGATAATTCACCCCTCCACTTT	CASSQRMVPGVDNSPLHF
TRBJ2-1	TRBV5-1	many	TRBD1	TGCGCCAGCAGCTTGGTTCAGGGGGCCAATGAGCAGTTCTTC	CASSLVQGANEQFF
TRBJ1-3	TRBV7-8	NA	NA	TGTGCCAGCAGCTTAACGCCACGAGACACCATATATTTT	CASSLTPRDTIYF
TRBJ1-5	TRBV19	NA	NA	TGTGCCAGTACAGGGAGCCTTAATCAGCCCCAGCACTTT	CASTGSLNQPQHF
TRBJ2-2	TRBV5-1	medium-sized	NA	TGCGCCAGCAGCAAAGACGCCGCGAACACCGGGGAGCTGTTTTTT	CASSKDAANTGELFF
TRBJ2-5	TRBV5-1	few	TRBD2	TGCGCCAGCAGTTGGACTAGCGGGAGGGAGACCCAGTACTTC	CASSWTSGRETQYF
TRBJ1-1	TRBV7-9	NA	NA	TGTGCCAGCAGCTTTTCGACGGCGGAGTGGAACGCTGAAGCTTTCTTT	CASSFSTAEWNAEAFF
TRBJ2-7	TRBV6-5	NA	TRBD1	TGTGCCAGCAGTCCGACCGGGACAGGGGGGTACGAGCAGTACTTC	CASSPTGTGGYEQYF
TRBJ1-1	TRBV7-9	NA	NA	TGTGCCAGCAGCGTCCGGGTCATGAACACTGAAGCTTTCTTT	CASSVRVMNTEAFF
TRBJ2-2	TRBV11-3	NA	NA	TGTGCCAGCAGGGAGACTTACACCGGGGAGCTGTTTTTT	CASRETYTGELFF
TRBJ2-5	TRBV5-1	NA	NA	TGCGCCAGCACCTGGGGGGACAGAAGGCAAGAGACCCAGTACTTC	CASTWGDRRQETQYF
TRBJ2-3	TRBV29-1	NA	TRBD2	TGCAGCGTTGCGGGTAGCGGGAGGGGCACAGATACGCAGTATTTT	CSVAGSGRGTDTQYF